This T cell receptor beta chain was recorded in a study of cytomegalovirus exposure and HLA in healthy donors. PCR amplification relied on 60 Vbeta primers (plus 13 Jbeta primers). In the study's own analysis: The authors later counted tens of millions of unique TCR beta chains, roughly 11 million of them shared. Assay used: immunoSEQ multiplex PCR; TCRdb lists only in-frame clones, some missing. Clonal size and the V and J genes are those of that table, whereas D and trimming came from the DNA. This table has over 150,000 clones, 60% to 85% appearing once. Study-wide findings and caveats: The listing of 150 to 200 TCR beta chains classed them as cytomegalovirus-associated. The authors considered a cluster of highly shared sequence variants likely to be a sequencing artifact. As confirmed in vitro, a few CMV-associated chains were specific for CMV antigens.

Details on this clone: Its antigen is currently unknown.

This TCR was recovered from a woman aged 45-59 years in good health and CMV-seropositive. The sample comprised PBMCs.

This chain's CDR3 is CASSVEGGTNTEAFF. CDR3 DNA sequence: TGTGCCAGCAGCGTAGAGGGCGGGACGAACACTGAAGCTTTCTTT. The chain carries TRBV9 and TRBJ1-1; TRBD1 might be the D (5 bases). Trimming removed 0 bases from V and 1 base from J, with 10 bases in between. The CDR3 is 15 residues long. Germline V gives CDR1 SGDLS, CDR2 YYNGEE.